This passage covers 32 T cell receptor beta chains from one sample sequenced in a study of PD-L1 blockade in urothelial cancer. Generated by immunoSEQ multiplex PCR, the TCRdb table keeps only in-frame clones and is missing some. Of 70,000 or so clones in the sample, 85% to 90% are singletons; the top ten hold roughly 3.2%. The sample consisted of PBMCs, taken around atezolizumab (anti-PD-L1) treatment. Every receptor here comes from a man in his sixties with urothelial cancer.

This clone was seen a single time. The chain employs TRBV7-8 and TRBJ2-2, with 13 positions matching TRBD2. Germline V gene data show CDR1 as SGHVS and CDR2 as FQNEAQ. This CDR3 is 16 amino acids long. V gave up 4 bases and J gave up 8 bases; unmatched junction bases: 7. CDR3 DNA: TGTGCCAGCAGCTCTACTAGCGGGGGGGCGGTAGGGGAGCTGTTTTTT. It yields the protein CASSSTSGGAVGELFF.

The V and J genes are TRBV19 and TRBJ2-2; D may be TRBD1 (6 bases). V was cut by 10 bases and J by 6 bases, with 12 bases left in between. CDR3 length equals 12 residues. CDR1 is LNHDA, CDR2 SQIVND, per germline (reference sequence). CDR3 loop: CATWGLSGELFF. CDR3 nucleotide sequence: TGTGCCACCTGGGGGCTTTCCGGGGAGCTGTTTTTT. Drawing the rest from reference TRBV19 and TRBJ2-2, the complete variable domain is DGGITQSPKYLFRKEGQNVTLSCEQNLNHDAMYWYRQDPGQGLRLIYYSQIVNDFQKGDIAEGYSVSREKKESFPLTVTSAQKNPTAFYLCATWGLSGELFFGEGSRLTVL.

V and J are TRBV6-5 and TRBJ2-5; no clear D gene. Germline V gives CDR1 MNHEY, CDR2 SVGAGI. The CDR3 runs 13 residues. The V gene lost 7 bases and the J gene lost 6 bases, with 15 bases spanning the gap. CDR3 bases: TGTGCCAGCACCTTAGGCCTAGGCAAGACCCAGTACTTC. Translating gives CASTLGLGKTQYF.

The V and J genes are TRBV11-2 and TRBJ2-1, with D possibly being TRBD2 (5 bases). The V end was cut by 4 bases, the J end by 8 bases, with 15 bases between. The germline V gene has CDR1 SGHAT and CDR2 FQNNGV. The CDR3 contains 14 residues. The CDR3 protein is CASSSGLTWDEQFF. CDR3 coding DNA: TGTGCCAGCAGCTCCGGACTGACCTGGGATGAGCAGTTCTTC.

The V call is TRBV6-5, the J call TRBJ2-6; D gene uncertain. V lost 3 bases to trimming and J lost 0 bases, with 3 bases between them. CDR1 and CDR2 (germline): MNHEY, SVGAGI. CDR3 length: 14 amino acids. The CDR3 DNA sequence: TGTGCCAGCAGTTATCGCTCTGGGGCCAACGTCCTGACTTTC. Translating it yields CASSYRSGANVLTF.

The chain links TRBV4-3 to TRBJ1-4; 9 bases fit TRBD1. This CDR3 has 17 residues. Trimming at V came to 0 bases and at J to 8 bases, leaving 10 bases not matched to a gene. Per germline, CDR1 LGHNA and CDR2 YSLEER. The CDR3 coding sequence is TGCGCCAGCAGCCAAGAGGGCTTAGGACAGGGGAAGGAAAAACTGTTTTTT. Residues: CASSQEGLGQGKEKLFF.

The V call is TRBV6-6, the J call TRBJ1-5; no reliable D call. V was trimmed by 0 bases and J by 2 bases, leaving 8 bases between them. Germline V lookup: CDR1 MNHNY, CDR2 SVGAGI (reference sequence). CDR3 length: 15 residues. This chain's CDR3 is CASSYSQNGNQPQHF. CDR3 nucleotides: TGTGCCAGCAGTTACTCCCAAAATGGCAATCAGCCCCAGCATTTT.

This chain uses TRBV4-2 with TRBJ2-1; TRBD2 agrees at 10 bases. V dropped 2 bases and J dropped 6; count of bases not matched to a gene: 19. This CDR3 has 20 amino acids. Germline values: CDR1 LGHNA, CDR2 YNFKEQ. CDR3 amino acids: CASSQSSRLAGGTPGNEQFF. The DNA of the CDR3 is TGTGCCAGCAGCCAAAGTTCTCGACTAGCGGGCGGGACCCCGGGCAATGAGCAGTTCTTC.

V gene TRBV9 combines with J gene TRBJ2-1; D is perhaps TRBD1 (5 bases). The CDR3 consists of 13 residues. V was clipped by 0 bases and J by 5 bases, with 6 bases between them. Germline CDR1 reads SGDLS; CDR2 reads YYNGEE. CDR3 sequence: CASSVGQNNEQFF. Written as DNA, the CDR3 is TGTGCCAGCAGCGTAGGACAGAACAATGAGCAGTTCTTC.

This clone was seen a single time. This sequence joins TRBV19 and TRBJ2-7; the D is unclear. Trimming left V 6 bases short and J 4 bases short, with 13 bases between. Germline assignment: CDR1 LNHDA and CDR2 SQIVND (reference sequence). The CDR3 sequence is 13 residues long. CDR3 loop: CASSEQYGYEQYF. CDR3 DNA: TGTGCCAGTAGCGAGCAGTACGGGTACGAGCAGTACTTC.

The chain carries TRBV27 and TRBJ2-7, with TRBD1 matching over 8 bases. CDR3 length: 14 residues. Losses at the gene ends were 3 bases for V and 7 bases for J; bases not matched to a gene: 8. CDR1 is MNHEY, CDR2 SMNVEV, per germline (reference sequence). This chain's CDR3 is CASSFQDRVWEQYF. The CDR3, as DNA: TGTGCCAGCAGTTTTCAGGACAGGGTGTGGGAGCAGTACTTC.

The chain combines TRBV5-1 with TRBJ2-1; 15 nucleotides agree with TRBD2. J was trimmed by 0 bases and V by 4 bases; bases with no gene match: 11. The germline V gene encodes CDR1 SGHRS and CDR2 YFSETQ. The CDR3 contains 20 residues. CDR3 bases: TGCGCCAGCAGCACGACACTCGGACTAGCGGGAGGGAGCTCCTACAATGAGCAGTTCTTC. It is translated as CASSTTLGLAGGSSYNEQFF.

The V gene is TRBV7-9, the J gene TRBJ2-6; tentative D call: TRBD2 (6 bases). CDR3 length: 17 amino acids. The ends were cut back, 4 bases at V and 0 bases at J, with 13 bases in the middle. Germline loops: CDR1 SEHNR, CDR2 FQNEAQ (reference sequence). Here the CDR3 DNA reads TGTGCCAGCAGCTGGGGACGGGAGAGCTCTGGGGCCAACGTCCTGACTTTC. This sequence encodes CASSWGRESSGANVLTF.

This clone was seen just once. The CDR3 DNA reads TGTGCCAGCAGTGAAAAGCCGGACACAGCCTATGGCTACACCTTC. Encoded protein: CASSEKPDTAYGYTF. This chain joins TRBV6-1 and TRBJ1-2; the D gene is possibly TRBD1 (5 bases). V lost 2 bases, J lost 4 bases, and 14 bases lay in between. The CDR3 spans 15 residues. CDR1 MNHNS and CDR2 SASEGT come from the germline V gene.

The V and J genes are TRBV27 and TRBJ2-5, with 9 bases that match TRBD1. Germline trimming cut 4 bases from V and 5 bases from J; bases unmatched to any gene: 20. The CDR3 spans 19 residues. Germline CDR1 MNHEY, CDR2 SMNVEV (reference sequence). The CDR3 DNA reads TGTGCCAGCAGTTCGGCTCTCGTTACAAACTACAGGGGGCCGGAGACCCAGTACTTC. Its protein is CASSSALVTNYRGPETQYF.

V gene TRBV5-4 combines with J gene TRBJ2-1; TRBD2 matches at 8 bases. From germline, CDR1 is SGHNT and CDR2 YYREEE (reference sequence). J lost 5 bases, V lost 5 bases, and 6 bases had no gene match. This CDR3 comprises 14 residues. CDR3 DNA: TGTGCCAGCAGTCCCGGGACTAGGGACAATGAGCAGTTCTTC. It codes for CASSPGTRDNEQFF.

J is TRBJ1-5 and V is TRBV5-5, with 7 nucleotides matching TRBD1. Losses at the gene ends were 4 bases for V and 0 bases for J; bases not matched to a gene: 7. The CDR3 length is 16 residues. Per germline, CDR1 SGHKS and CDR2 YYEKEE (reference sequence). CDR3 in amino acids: CASSPPGQYSNQPQHF. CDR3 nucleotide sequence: TGTGCCAGCAGCCCTCCGGGACAGTATAGCAATCAGCCCCAGCATTTT.

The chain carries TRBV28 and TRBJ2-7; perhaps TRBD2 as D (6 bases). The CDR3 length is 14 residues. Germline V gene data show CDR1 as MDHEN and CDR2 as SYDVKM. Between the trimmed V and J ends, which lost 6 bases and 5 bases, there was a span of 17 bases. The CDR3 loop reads CASSERRGIDEQYF. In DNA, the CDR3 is TGTGCCAGCAGCGAGCGGCGGGGCATCGACGAGCAGTACTTC.

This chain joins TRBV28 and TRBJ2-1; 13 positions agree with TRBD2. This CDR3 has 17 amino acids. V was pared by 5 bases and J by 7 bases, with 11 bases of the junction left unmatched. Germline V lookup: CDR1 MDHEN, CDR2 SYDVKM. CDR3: CASSQRTSGSVRNEQFF. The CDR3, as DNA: TGTGCCAGCAGTCAAAGGACTAGCGGGAGTGTCAGGAATGAGCAGTTCTTC.

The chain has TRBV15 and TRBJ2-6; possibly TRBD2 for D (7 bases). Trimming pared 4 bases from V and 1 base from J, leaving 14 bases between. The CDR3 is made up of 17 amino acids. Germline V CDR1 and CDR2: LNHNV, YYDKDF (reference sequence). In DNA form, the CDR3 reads TGTGCCACCAGCACTTGGGGAGGGGGGTCTGGGGCCAACGTCCTGACTTTC. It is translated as CATSTWGGGSGANVLTF.

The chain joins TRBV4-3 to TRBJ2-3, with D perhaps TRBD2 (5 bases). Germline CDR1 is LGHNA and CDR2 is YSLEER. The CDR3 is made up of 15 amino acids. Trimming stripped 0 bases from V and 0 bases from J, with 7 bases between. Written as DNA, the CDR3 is TGCGCCAGCAGCCAAGATCGGGGTAGCACAGATACGCAGTATTTT. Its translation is CASSQDRGSTDTQYF.

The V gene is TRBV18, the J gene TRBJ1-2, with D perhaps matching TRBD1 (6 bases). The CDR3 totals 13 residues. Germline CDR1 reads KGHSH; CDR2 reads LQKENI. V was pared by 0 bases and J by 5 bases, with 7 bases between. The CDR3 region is CASSPPDRYGYTF. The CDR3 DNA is TGTGCCAGCTCACCACCGGACAGATATGGCTACACCTTC.

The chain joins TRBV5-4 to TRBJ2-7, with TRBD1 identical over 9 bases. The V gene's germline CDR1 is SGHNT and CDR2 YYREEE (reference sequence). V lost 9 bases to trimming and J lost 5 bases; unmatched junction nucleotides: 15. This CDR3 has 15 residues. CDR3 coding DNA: TGTGCCACTACAACACAGGGGGCTCCTCTGGACGAGCAGTACTTC. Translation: CATTTQGAPLDEQYF.

For the CDR3, the DNA is TGTGCCAGCAGTGACTCGACAGGGCCAGATACGCAGTATTTT. This sequence encodes CASSDSTGPDTQYF. This chain joins TRBV6-4 and TRBJ2-3; TRBD1 matches 7 bases. This CDR3 has 14 residues. The junction had 1 base not matched to a gene; V was cut back by 0 bases and J by 4 bases. CDR1 and CDR2 from the germline V gene are MRHNA and SNTAGT.

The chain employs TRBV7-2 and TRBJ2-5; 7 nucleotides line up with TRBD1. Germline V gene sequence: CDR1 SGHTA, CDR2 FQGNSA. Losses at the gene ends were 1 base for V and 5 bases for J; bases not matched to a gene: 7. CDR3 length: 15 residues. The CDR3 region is CASSLGGPGGETQYF. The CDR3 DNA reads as TGTGCCAGCAGCTTAGGGGGGCCAGGGGGTGAGACCCAGTACTTC.

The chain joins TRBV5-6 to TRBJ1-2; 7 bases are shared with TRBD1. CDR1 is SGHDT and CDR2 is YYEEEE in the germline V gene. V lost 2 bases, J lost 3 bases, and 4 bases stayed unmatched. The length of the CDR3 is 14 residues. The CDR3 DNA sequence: TGTGCCAGCAGCTTAGGGACAGAATACTATGGCTACACCTTC. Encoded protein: CASSLGTEYYGYTF.

CDR3 sequence: CSVNRGQNEAFF. The CDR3 DNA reads as TGCAGCGTGAACAGGGGTCAAAATGAAGCTTTCTTT. The rearrangement joins TRBV29-1 to TRBJ1-1; 7 nucleotides align to TRBD1. The germline V gene has CDR1 SQVTM and CDR2 ANQGSEA. The CDR3 is 12 residues long. The V and J ends lost 6 bases and 7 bases, in that order; junction bases with no gene match: 8.

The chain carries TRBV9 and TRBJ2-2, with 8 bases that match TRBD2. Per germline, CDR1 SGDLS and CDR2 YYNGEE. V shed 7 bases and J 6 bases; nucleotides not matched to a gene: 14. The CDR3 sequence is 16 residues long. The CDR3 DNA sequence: TGTGCCAGCGGGCTGGGGGGTAGCGGGGTCGCCGGGGAGCTGTTTTTT. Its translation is CASGLGGSGVAGELFF.

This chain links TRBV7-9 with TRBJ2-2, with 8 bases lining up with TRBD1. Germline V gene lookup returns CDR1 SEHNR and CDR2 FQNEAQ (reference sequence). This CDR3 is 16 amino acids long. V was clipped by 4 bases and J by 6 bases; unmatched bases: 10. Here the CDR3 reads CASSSMRPGGSGELFF. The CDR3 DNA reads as TGTGCCAGCAGCTCAATGAGACCAGGGGGCTCCGGGGAGCTGTTTTTT.

The DNA for the CDR3 is TGTGCCAGCAGCTTCGGCGACAGGGCCGGGGAGCTGTTTTTT. As protein: CASSFGDRAGELFF. The rearrangement joins TRBV5-6 to TRBJ2-2; 7 bases agree with TRBD1. CDR3 length: 14 residues. V was clipped by 2 bases and J by 6 bases; unmatched bases: 4. Germline loops: CDR1 SGHDT, CDR2 YYEEEE.

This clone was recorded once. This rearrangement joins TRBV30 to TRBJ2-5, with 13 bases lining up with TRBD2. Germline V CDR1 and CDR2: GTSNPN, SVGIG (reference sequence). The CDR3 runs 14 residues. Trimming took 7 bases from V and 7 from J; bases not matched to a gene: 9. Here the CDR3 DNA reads TGTGCCTCGGATACTAGCGGGGGGGCGGCGACCCAGTACTTC. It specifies CASDTSGGAATQYF.

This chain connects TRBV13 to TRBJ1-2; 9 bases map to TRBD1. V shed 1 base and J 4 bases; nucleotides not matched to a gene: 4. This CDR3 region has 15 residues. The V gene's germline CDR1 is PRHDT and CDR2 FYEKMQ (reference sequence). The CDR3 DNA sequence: TGTGCCAGCAGCTTAGCGGGACAGGGTATCTATGGCTACACCTTC. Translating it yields CASSLAGQGIYGYTF.